This paragraph reports one T cell receptor (beta chain). V lost 5 bases and J lost 5, with 15 bases in between. CDR1 and CDR2 (germline): MNHEY, SVGAGI. This CDR3 region has 14 residues. The data were obtained in a study of T cell responses to AZD1222 COVID-19 vaccine. Data came from immunoSEQ multiplex PCR; TCRdb stores just in-frame clones and leaves some out. The sample records about 110,000 clones, around 96% being singletons. Sample: peripheral blood, taken on day 0 of AZD1222 vaccination. V is TRBV6-5 and J is TRBJ1-2, with D possibly TRBD1 on 6 matching bases. The TCR was taken from an adult in good health. The CDR3 bases are TGTGCCAGCAGTAAGGGGGATTCGGGGTATGGCTACACCTTC. Its protein product is CASSKGDSGYGYTF.